A selection of T cell receptor beta chains follows, all from one sample in a study of blood T cell repertoires in COVID-19. Generated by immunoSEQ multiplex PCR, the TCRdb table keeps only in-frame clones and is missing some. The sample holds around 160,000 clones; around 92% are singletons and the top ten take about 2.6%. The sequencing sample was made of peripheral blood. All receptors derive from a man aged 55 to 70 with acute or convalescent COVID-19. Each CDR3 is given with its conserved first and last residue. The order of the fields is D gene, J gene, CDR3 length, V gene, clone size, CDR3 protein, CDR3 DNA. D genes are given only for firm matches. Not all rows give a size; the values are once, few, many and, for expanded clones, a class.

d_gene: TRBD2
j_gene: TRBJ2-1
len: 19
v_gene: TRBV3-1/TRBV3-2
abundance: NA
CDR3aa: CASSQVEMELAGESNEQFF
CDR3nt: TGTGCCAGCAGCCAAGTAGAAATGGAACTAGCGGGGGAATCCAATGAGCAGTTCTTC

d_gene: TRBD1
j_gene: TRBJ2-5
len: 15
v_gene: TRBV7-2
abundance: NA
CDR3aa: CASSSLPGQGGTQYF
CDR3nt: TGTGCCAGCAGCTCTCTCCCCGGACAGGGAGGGACCCAGTACTTC

d_gene: NA
j_gene: TRBJ1-5
len: 12
v_gene: TRBV24-1
abundance: NA
CDR3aa: CATSDLNQPQHF
CDR3nt: TGTGCCACCAGTGACCTCAATCAGCCCCAGCATTTT

d_gene: NA
j_gene: TRBJ1-6
len: 15
v_gene: TRBV5-1
abundance: NA
CDR3aa: CASSLTGNTNSPLHF
CDR3nt: TGCGCCAGCAGCTTGACGGGGAACACGAATTCACCCCTCCACTTT

d_gene: NA
j_gene: TRBJ1-3
len: 15
v_gene: TRBV6-6
abundance: NA
CDR3aa: CASSSEQGTGNTIYF
CDR3nt: TGTGCCAGCAGTTCGGAGCAGGGTACTGGAAACACCATATATTTT

d_gene: TRBD2
j_gene: TRBJ2-1
len: 17
v_gene: TRBV7-2
abundance: NA
CDR3aa: CASSSAPGGSSYNEQFF
CDR3nt: TGTGCCAGCAGCTCAGCCCCCGGGGGGTCCTCCTACAATGAGCAGTTCTTC

d_gene: TRBD2
j_gene: TRBJ2-1
len: 15
v_gene: TRBV24-1
abundance: NA
CDR3aa: CATSDSSGGVYEQFF
CDR3nt: TGTGCCACCAGTGATTCTAGCGGGGGAGTCTATGAGCAGTTCTTC

d_gene: TRBD1
j_gene: TRBJ1-1
len: 15
v_gene: TRBV5-1
abundance: NA
CDR3aa: CASSLGTGGGTEAFF
CDR3nt: TGCGCCAGCAGCTTGGGGACAGGGGGCGGAACTGAAGCTTTCTTT

d_gene: NA
j_gene: TRBJ2-5
len: 14
v_gene: TRBV14
abundance: once
CDR3aa: CASSHLGSQETQYF
CDR3nt: TGTGCCAGCAGCCACCTCGGTTCCCAAGAGACCCAGTACTTC

d_gene: TRBD1
j_gene: TRBJ1-1
len: 14
v_gene: TRBV6-4
abundance: NA
CDR3aa: CASSRTGTNTEAFF
CDR3nt: TGTGCCAGCAGTAGGACAGGGACAAACACTGAAGCTTTCTTT

d_gene: NA
j_gene: TRBJ1-5
len: 14
v_gene: TRBV19
abundance: NA
CDR3aa: CASSSLTENQPQHF
CDR3nt: TGTGCCAGTAGCTCCCTGACGGAGAATCAGCCCCAGCATTTT

d_gene: TRBD1
j_gene: TRBJ1-4
len: 15
v_gene: TRBV10-2
abundance: NA
CDR3aa: CASSGQGASNEKLFF
CDR3nt: TGCGCCAGCAGTGGGCAGGGGGCGTCTAATGAAAAACTGTTTTTT

d_gene: TRBD1
j_gene: TRBJ1-1
len: 17
v_gene: TRBV9
abundance: few
CDR3aa: CASSGLTGRRKDTEAFF
CDR3nt: TGTGCCAGCAGCGGACTGACAGGGAGGAGGAAAGACACTGAAGCTTTCTTT

d_gene: TRBD1
j_gene: TRBJ1-5
len: 16
v_gene: TRBV3-1/TRBV3-2
abundance: once
CDR3aa: CASSQSTGGGNEPQHF
CDR3nt: TGTGCCAGCAGCCAATCGACAGGGGGAGGGAATGAGCCCCAGCATTTT

d_gene: NA
j_gene: TRBJ2-3
len: 13
v_gene: TRBV2
abundance: NA
CDR3aa: CATSLHGTDTQYF
CDR3nt: TGTGCCACGAGTTTGCATGGCACAGATACGCAGTATTTT

d_gene: TRBD1
j_gene: TRBJ1-2
len: 14
v_gene: TRBV2
abundance: NA
CDR3aa: CASSEAGGPEGYTF
CDR3nt: TGTGCCAGCAGTGAAGCAGGGGGCCCTGAAGGCTACACCTTC

d_gene: TRBD1
j_gene: TRBJ1-2
len: 14
v_gene: TRBV9
abundance: NA
CDR3aa: CASSPGQENYGYTF
CDR3nt: TGTGCCAGCAGTCCCGGACAGGAGAACTATGGCTACACCTTC

d_gene: TRBD1
j_gene: TRBJ2-1
len: 13
v_gene: TRBV24-1
abundance: NA
CDR3aa: CATRGQGRDEQFF
CDR3nt: TGTGCCACCAGGGGACAGGGGAGGGATGAGCAGTTCTTC

d_gene: TRBD1
j_gene: TRBJ1-1
len: 14
v_gene: TRBV3-1/TRBV3-2
abundance: NA
CDR3aa: CASSQGAGTGRAFF
CDR3nt: TGTGCCAGCAGCCAAGGGGCCGGGACAGGGAGGGCTTTCTTT

d_gene: NA
j_gene: TRBJ2-3
len: 12
v_gene: TRBV30
abundance: few
CDR3aa: CAWSQTRDTQYF
CDR3nt: TGTGCCTGGAGTCAGACTAGAGATACGCAGTATTTT

d_gene: TRBD1
j_gene: TRBJ1-4
len: 14
v_gene: TRBV7-9
abundance: NA
CDR3aa: CASSQDRGNEKLFF
CDR3nt: TGTGCCAGCAGTCAGGACAGGGGTAATGAAAAACTGTTTTTT

d_gene: TRBD1
j_gene: TRBJ1-1
len: 15
v_gene: TRBV19
abundance: NA
CDR3aa: CASSTRGLGNTEAFF
CDR3nt: TGTGCCAGTAGTACCAGGGGGCTGGGTAACACTGAAGCTTTCTTT

d_gene: NA
j_gene: TRBJ1-2
len: 12
v_gene: TRBV7-9
abundance: NA
CDR3aa: CASALGEGGYTF
CDR3nt: TGTGCCAGCGCATTAGGGGAGGGAGGCTACACCTTC

d_gene: TRBD2
j_gene: TRBJ2-3
len: 15
v_gene: TRBV5-4
abundance: NA
CDR3aa: CASSFSGGHSDTQYF
CDR3nt: TGTGCCAGCAGCTTTAGCGGGGGGCATTCAGATACGCAGTATTTT

d_gene: TRBD1
j_gene: TRBJ1-2
len: 14
v_gene: TRBV6-5
abundance: once
CDR3aa: CASSGGQGVYGYTF
CDR3nt: TGTGCCAGCAGCGGGGGACAGGGTGTCTATGGCTACACCTTC

d_gene: TRBD1
j_gene: TRBJ2-7
len: 14
v_gene: TRBV29-1
abundance: NA
CDR3aa: CSTSGGPSSYEQYF
CDR3nt: TGCAGCACCTCAGGGGGCCCTAGCTCCTACGAGCAGTACTTC

d_gene: NA
j_gene: TRBJ2-2
len: 16
v_gene: TRBV3-1/TRBV3-2
abundance: NA
CDR3aa: CASSQRSLSGGGELFF
CDR3nt: TGTGCCAGCAGCCAAAGATCTCTCTCCGGCGGCGGGGAGCTGTTTTTT

d_gene: NA
j_gene: TRBJ1-1
len: 16
v_gene: TRBV24-1
abundance: NA
CDR3aa: CATRPGGEGSATEAFF
CDR3nt: TGTGCCACCAGGCCGGGGGGTGAGGGGTCGGCCACTGAAGCTTTCTTT

d_gene: NA
j_gene: TRBJ2-6
len: 15
v_gene: TRBV19
abundance: NA
CDR3aa: CASSPRRDGANVLTF
CDR3nt: TGTGCCAGTAGTCCTCGGAGGGATGGGGCCAACGTCCTGACTTTC

d_gene: NA
j_gene: TRBJ1-4
len: 15
v_gene: TRBV27
abundance: NA
CDR3aa: CASSLSNRENEKLFF
CDR3nt: TGTGCCAGCAGTTTATCGAACAGGGAAAATGAAAAACTGTTTTTT

d_gene: TRBD2
j_gene: TRBJ2-1
len: 18
v_gene: TRBV4-1
abundance: NA
CDR3aa: CASSQEGMGLEDYNEQFF
CDR3nt: TGCGCCAGCAGCCAAGAAGGTATGGGACTAGAGGACTACAATGAGCAGTTCTTC

d_gene: TRBD2
j_gene: TRBJ2-2
len: 17
v_gene: TRBV18
abundance: NA
CDR3aa: CASSLAGTSGVTGELFF
CDR3nt: TGTGCCAGCTCATTGGCCGGGACTAGCGGGGTCACCGGGGAGCTGTTTTTT

d_gene: NA
j_gene: TRBJ1-3
len: 16
v_gene: TRBV7-8
abundance: NA
CDR3aa: CASSLTVADSGNTIYF
CDR3nt: TGTGCCAGCAGCTTAACCGTCGCAGACTCTGGAAACACCATATATTTT

d_gene: TRBD2
j_gene: TRBJ2-3
len: 16
v_gene: TRBV12-5
abundance: NA
CDR3aa: CASGLPPGLGGGTQYF
CDR3nt: TGTGCTAGTGGTCTACCTCCGGGACTAGGAGGGGGGACGCAGTATTTT

d_gene: TRBD1
j_gene: TRBJ1-3
len: 15
v_gene: TRBV11-2
abundance: NA
CDR3aa: CASSVQGFAGNTIYF
CDR3nt: TGTGCCAGCAGCGTACAGGGGTTCGCTGGAAACACCATATATTTT

d_gene: TRBD2
j_gene: TRBJ2-5
len: 16
v_gene: TRBV4-2
abundance: NA
CDR3aa: CASSQVLAGEQETQYF
CDR3nt: TGTGCCAGCAGCCAAGTGCTAGCGGGGGAGCAAGAGACCCAGTACTTC

d_gene: NA
j_gene: TRBJ2-1
len: 15
v_gene: TRBV5-1
abundance: NA
CDR3aa: CASSLWQGKSNEQFF
CDR3nt: TGCGCCAGCAGCTTGTGGCAGGGGAAGAGCAATGAGCAGTTCTTC

d_gene: NA
j_gene: TRBJ2-2
len: 14
v_gene: TRBV19
abundance: NA
CDR3aa: CASSIEGGTGELFF
CDR3nt: TGTGCCAGTAGTATAGAAGGCGGCACCGGGGAGCTGTTTTTT

d_gene: TRBD1
j_gene: TRBJ1-2
len: 19
v_gene: TRBV7-9
abundance: NA
CDR3aa: CASSSRGGQGRGLNYGYTF
CDR3nt: TGTGCCAGCAGCTCAAGGGGAGGACAGGGGAGAGGGCTTAACTATGGCTACACCTTC

d_gene: TRBD2
j_gene: TRBJ2-1
len: 15
v_gene: TRBV9
abundance: NA
CDR3aa: CASSVASGGGNEQFF
CDR3nt: TGTGCCAGCAGCGTAGCTAGCGGGGGGGGGAATGAGCAGTTCTTC

d_gene: NA
j_gene: TRBJ1-2
len: 16
v_gene: TRBV6-6
abundance: NA
CDR3aa: CASRALGTQSNYGYTF
CDR3nt: TGTGCCAGCAGAGCCCTCGGGACACAATCTAACTATGGCTACACCTTC

d_gene: NA
j_gene: TRBJ2-1
len: 14
v_gene: TRBV7-9
abundance: NA
CDR3aa: CASSSGAAGNEQFF
CDR3nt: TGTGCCAGCAGCTCAGGCGCTGCGGGGAATGAGCAGTTCTTC

d_gene: TRBD1
j_gene: TRBJ1-2
len: 12
v_gene: TRBV30
abundance: NA
CDR3aa: CARKQGNYGYTF
CDR3nt: TGTGCCCGAAAACAGGGGAACTATGGCTACACCTTC

d_gene: TRBD1
j_gene: TRBJ2-7
len: 15
v_gene: TRBV5-1
abundance: NA
CDR3aa: CASSSTGAVIHEQYF
CDR3nt: TGCGCCAGCAGCTCGACAGGGGCTGTTATCCACGAGCAGTACTTC

d_gene: NA
j_gene: TRBJ1-3
len: 16
v_gene: TRBV6-1
abundance: NA
CDR3aa: CASSAVSLRVGNTIYF
CDR3nt: TGTGCCAGCAGTGCGGTGTCCCTTCGAGTTGGAAACACCATATATTTT

d_gene: NA
j_gene: TRBJ1-6
len: 13
v_gene: TRBV30
abundance: NA
CDR3aa: CACTRQDNSPLHF
CDR3nt: TGTGCCTGTACCCGACAGGATAATTCACCCCTCCACTTT

d_gene: NA
j_gene: TRBJ2-1
len: 16
v_gene: TRBV5-1
abundance: once
CDR3aa: CASSLVVRQVTNEQFF
CDR3nt: TGCGCCAGCAGCTTGGTGGTTAGACAGGTGACGAATGAGCAGTTCTTC

d_gene: NA
j_gene: TRBJ1-6
len: 15
v_gene: TRBV18
abundance: NA
CDR3aa: CASSSSNRDDSPLHF
CDR3nt: TGTGCCAGCTCGTCCTCGAACAGGGATGATTCACCCCTCCACTTT

d_gene: NA
j_gene: TRBJ1-2
len: 14
v_gene: TRBV2
abundance: NA
CDR3aa: CASSENGGGYGYTF
CDR3nt: TGTGCCAGCAGTGAAAATGGGGGCGGCTATGGCTACACCTTC

d_gene: TRBD2
j_gene: TRBJ2-2
len: 16
v_gene: TRBV4-1
abundance: NA
CDR3aa: CASSQVAGGLTGELFF
CDR3nt: TGCGCCAGCAGCCAAGTAGCGGGGGGGCTAACCGGGGAGCTGTTTTTT

d_gene: NA
j_gene: TRBJ1-1
len: 12
v_gene: TRBV5-4
abundance: NA
CDR3aa: CASSLAGGVAFF
CDR3nt: TGTGCCAGCAGCTTGGCCGGGGGGGTTGCTTTCTTT

d_gene: NA
j_gene: TRBJ1-6
len: 16
v_gene: TRBV21-1
abundance: NA
CDR3aa: CASSFISGRVGSPLHF
CDR3nt: TGTGCCAGCAGCTTCATCTCCGGGAGGGTGGGTTCACCCCTCCACTTT

d_gene: NA
j_gene: TRBJ2-3
len: 14
v_gene: TRBV5-1
abundance: NA
CDR3aa: CASSYSGVPDTQYF
CDR3nt: TGCGCCAGCAGCTATTCAGGGGTCCCAGATACGCAGTATTTT

d_gene: NA
j_gene: TRBJ2-6
len: 21
v_gene: TRBV9
abundance: NA
CDR3aa: CASSVEVKRRDFPSGANVLTF
CDR3nt: TGTGCCAGCAGCGTAGAGGTGAAACGGAGGGACTTCCCCTCTGGGGCCAACGTCCTGACTTTC

d_gene: TRBD2
j_gene: TRBJ2-1
len: 17
v_gene: TRBV30
abundance: NA
CDR3aa: CAWREAGGPGLFDEQFF
CDR3nt: TGTGCCTGGAGGGAAGCGGGGGGGCCAGGTTTGTTCGATGAGCAGTTCTTC

d_gene: NA
j_gene: TRBJ1-3
len: 15
v_gene: TRBV9
abundance: NA
CDR3aa: CASSGRDWIGNTIYF
CDR3nt: TGTGCCAGCAGCGGGAGGGACTGGATTGGAAACACCATATATTTT

d_gene: NA
j_gene: TRBJ1-6
len: 16
v_gene: TRBV27
abundance: NA
CDR3aa: CASSPAGPLLNSPLHF
CDR3nt: TGTGCCAGCAGTCCGGCGGGACCCCTCTTGAATTCACCCCTCCACTTT

d_gene: TRBD2
j_gene: TRBJ2-3
len: 16
v_gene: TRBV10-1
abundance: NA
CDR3aa: CASSAGLAGTTDTQYF
CDR3nt: TGCGCCAGCAGTGCTGGACTAGCGGGAACAACAGATACGCAGTATTTT

d_gene: NA
j_gene: TRBJ2-1
len: 14
v_gene: TRBV6-6
abundance: NA
CDR3aa: CASQGASASNEQFF
CDR3nt: TGTGCCAGCCAAGGGGCGAGCGCGTCCAATGAGCAGTTCTTC

d_gene: TRBD1
j_gene: TRBJ1-1
len: 14
v_gene: TRBV10-1
abundance: NA
CDR3aa: CASSVEPRGAEAFF
CDR3nt: TGCGCCAGCAGTGTAGAGCCCAGGGGGGCTGAAGCTTTCTTT